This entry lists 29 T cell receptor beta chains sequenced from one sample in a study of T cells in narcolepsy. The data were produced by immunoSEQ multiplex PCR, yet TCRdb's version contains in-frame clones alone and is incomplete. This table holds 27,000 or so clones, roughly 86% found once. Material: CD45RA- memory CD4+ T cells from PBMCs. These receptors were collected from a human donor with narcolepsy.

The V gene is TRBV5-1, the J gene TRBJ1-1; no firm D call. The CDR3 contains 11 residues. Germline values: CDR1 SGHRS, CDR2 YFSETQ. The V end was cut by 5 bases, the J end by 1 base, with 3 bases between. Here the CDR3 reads CASRGNTEAFF. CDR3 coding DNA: TGCGCCAGCAGAGGGAACACTGAAGCTTTCTTT.

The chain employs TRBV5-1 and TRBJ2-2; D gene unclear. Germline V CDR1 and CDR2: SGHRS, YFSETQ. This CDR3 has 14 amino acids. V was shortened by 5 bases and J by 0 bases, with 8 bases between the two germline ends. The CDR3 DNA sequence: TGCGCCAGCAGGGTGGTCCCGAACACCGGGGAGCTGTTTTTT. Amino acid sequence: CASRVVPNTGELFF.

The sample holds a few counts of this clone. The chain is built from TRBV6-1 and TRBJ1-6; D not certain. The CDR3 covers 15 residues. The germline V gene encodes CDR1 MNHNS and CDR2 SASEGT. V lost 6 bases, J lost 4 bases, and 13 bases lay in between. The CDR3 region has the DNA TGTGCCAGCAGGGAAATAAACCAATATAATTCACCCCTCCACTTT. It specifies CASREINQYNSPLHF.

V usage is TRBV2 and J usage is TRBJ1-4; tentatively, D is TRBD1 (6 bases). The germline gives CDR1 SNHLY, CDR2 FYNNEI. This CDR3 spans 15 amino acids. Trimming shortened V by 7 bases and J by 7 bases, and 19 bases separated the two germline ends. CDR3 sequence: CASKDRGGQLEKLFF. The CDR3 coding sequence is TGTGCCAGCAAAGACCGGGGGGGGCAGCTTGAAAAACTGTTTTTT.

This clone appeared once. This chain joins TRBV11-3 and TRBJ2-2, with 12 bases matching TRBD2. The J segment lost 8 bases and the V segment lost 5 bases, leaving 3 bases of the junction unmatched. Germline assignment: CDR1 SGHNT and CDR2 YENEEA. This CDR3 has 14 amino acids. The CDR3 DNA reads TGTGCCAGCAGCCCCGGACTAGCGGGGGGGGAGCTGTTTTTT. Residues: CASSPGLAGGELFF.

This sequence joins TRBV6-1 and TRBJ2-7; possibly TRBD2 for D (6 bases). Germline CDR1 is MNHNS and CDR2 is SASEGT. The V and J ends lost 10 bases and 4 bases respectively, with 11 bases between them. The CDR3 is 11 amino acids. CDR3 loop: CATGRGYEQYF. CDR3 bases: TGTGCCACCGGGCGGGGTTACGAGCAGTACTTC.

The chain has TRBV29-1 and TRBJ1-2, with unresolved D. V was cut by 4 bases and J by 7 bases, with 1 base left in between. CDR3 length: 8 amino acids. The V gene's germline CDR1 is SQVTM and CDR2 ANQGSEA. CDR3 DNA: TGCAGCGTTGGTGGCTACACCTTC. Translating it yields CSVGGYTF.

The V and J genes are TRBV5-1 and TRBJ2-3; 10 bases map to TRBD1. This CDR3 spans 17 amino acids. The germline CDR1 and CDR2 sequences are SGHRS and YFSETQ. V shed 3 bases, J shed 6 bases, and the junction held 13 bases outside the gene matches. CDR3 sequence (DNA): TGCGCCAGCAGCTCGGGCACGACAGGGGGCGCCGGGGATACGCAGTATTTT. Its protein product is CASSSGTTGGAGDTQYF.

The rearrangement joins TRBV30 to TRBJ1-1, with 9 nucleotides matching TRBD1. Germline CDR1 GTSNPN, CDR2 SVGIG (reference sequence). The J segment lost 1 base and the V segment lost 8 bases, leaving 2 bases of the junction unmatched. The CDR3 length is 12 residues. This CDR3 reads CAEDRGNTEAFF. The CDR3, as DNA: TGTGCCGAGGACAGGGGGAACACTGAAGCTTTCTTT.

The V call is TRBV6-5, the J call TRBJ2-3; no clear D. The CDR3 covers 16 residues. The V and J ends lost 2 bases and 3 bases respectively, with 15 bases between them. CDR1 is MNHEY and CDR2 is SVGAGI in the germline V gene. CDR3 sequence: CASSYDRSPGTDTQYF. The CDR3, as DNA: TGTGCCAGCAGTTACGACCGAAGCCCTGGGACAGATACGCAGTATTTT.

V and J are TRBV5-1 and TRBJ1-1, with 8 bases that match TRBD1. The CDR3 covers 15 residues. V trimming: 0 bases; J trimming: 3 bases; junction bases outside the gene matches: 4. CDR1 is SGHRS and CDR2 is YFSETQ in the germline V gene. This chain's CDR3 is CASSLVVQGDTEAFF. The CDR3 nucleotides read TGCGCCAGCAGCTTGGTGGTACAGGGGGACACTGAAGCTTTCTTT.

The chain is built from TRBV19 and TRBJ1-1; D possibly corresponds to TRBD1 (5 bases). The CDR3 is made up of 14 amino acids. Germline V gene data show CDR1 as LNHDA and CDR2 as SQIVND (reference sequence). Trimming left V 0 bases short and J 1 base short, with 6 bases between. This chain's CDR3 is CASSIDGTNTEAFF. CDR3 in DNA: TGTGCCAGTAGTATAGATGGGACGAACACTGAAGCTTTCTTT.

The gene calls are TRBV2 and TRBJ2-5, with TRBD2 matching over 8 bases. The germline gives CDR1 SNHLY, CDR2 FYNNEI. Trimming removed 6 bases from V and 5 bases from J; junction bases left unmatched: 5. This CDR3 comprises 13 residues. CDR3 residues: CASSGGAGETQYF. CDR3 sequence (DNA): TGTGCCAGCAGCGGGGGGGCCGGGGAGACCCAGTACTTC.

The CDR3 bases are TGTGCCAGTTCGCGGGACGGAATCATCTACGAGCAGTACTTC. It is translated as CASSRDGIIYEQYF. The chain recombines TRBV6-6 with TRBJ2-7; D is perhaps TRBD2 (6 bases). The V gene's germline CDR1 is MNHNY and CDR2 SVGAGI (reference sequence). This CDR3 spans 14 amino acids. Trimming pared 9 bases from V and 3 bases from J, leaving 18 bases between.

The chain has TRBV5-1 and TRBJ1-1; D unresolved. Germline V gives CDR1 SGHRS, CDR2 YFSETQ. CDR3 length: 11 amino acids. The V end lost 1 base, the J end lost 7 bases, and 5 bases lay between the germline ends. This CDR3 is CASSLLGEAFF. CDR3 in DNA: TGCGCCAGCAGCTTGTTGGGTGAAGCTTTCTTT.

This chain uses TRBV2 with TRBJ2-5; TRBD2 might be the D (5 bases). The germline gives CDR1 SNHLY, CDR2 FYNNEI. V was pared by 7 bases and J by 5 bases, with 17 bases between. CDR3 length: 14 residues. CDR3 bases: TGTGCCAGCAATTTGGGAGTTCCCGGGGAGACCCAGTACTTC. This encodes CASNLGVPGETQYF.

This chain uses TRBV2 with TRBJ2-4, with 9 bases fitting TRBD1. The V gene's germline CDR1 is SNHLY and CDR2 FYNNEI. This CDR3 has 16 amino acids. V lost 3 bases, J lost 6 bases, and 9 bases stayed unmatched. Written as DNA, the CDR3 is TGTGCCAGCAGTGATTGGACAGGGGTTGGAGGAAACATTCAGTACTTC. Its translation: CASSDWTGVGGNIQYF.

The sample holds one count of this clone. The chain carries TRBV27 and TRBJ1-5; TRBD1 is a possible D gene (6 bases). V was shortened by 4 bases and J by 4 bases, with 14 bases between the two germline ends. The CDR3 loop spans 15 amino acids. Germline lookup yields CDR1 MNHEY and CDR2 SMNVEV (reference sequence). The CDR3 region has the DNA TGTGCCAGCAGTTATCAGGGGCAGGCGAATCAGCCCCAGCATTTT. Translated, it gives CASSYQGQANQPQHF.

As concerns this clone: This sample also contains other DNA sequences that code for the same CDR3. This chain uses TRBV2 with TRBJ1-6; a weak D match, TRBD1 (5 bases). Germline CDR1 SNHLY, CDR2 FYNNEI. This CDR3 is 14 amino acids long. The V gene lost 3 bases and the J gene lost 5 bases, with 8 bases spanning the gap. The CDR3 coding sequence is TGTGCCAGCAGTGAGGCGGGGGATAATTCACCCCTCCACTTT. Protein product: CASSEAGDNSPLHF.

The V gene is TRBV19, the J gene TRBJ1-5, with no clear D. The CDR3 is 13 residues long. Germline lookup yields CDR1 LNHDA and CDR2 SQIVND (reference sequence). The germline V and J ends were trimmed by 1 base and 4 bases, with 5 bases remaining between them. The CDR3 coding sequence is TGTGCCAGTAGTATAGTAGGTAATCAGCCCCAGCATTTT. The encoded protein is CASSIVGNQPQHF.

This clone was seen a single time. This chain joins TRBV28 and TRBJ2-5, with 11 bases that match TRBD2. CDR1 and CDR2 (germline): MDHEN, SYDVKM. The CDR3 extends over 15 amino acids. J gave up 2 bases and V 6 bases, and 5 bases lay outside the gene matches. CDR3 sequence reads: CASSPGTSGQETQYF. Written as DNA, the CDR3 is TGTGCCAGCAGCCCTGGGACTAGCGGTCAAGAGACCCAGTACTTC.

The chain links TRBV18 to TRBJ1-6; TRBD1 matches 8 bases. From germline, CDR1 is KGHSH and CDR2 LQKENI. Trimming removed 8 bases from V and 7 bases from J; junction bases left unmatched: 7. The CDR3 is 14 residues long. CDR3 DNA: TGTGCCAGCACCGGACAGGGTGGCAATTCACCCCTCCACTTT. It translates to CASTGQGGNSPLHF.

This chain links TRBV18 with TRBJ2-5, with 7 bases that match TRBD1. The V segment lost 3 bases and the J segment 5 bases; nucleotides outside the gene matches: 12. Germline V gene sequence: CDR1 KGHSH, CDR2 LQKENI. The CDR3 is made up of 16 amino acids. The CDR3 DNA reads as TGTGCCAGCTCACCGACCTTGGACAGGCCTGCGGAGACCCAGTACTTC. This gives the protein CASSPTLDRPAETQYF. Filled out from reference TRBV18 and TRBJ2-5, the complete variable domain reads NAGVMQNPRHLVRRRGQEARLRCSPMKGHSHVYWYRQLPEEGLKFMVYLQKENIIDESGMPKERFSAEFPKEGPSILRIQQVVRGDSAAYFCASSPTLDRPAETQYFGPGTRLLVL.

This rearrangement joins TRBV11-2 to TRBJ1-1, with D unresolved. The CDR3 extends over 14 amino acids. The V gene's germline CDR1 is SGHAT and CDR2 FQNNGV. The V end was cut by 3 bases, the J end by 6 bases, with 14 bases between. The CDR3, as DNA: TGTGCCAGCAGCTTTCCCCTCTACGGCCCTGAAGCTTTCTTT. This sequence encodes CASSFPLYGPEAFF.

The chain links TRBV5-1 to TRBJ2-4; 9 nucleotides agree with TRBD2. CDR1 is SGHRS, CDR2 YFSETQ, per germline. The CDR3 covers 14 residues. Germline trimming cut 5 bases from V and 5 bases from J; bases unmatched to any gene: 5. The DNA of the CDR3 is TGCGCCAGCAGATCGACTAGCGGCCAAAACATTCAGTACTTC. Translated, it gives CASRSTSGQNIQYF.

This chain's CDR3 is CASSSWTAHSPLHF. The DNA of the CDR3 is TGTGCCAGCAGTTCCTGGACCGCTCATTCACCCCTCCACTTT. The rearrangement uses TRBV6-5 and TRBJ1-6; D gene uncertain. CDR1 MNHEY and CDR2 SVGAGI come from the germline V gene. The CDR3 extends over 14 amino acids. The V end was cut by 4 bases, the J end by 8 bases, with 12 bases between.

The CDR3 reads CSAAEASGANVLTF. DNA for the CDR3: TGCAGCGCCGCGGAGGCCTCTGGGGCCAACGTCCTGACTTTC. J is TRBJ2-6 and V is TRBV29-1; perhaps TRBD2 as D (5 bases). Germline V gives CDR1 SQVTM, CDR2 ANQGSEA. V was shortened by 7 bases and J by 0 bases, with 10 bases between the two germline ends. This CDR3 spans 14 amino acids. Looking up the rest from reference TRBV29-1 and TRBJ2-6 gives the full variable domain: SAVISQKPSRDICQRGTSLTIQCQVDSQVTMMFWYRQQPGQSLTLIATANQGSEATYESGFVIDKFPISRPNLTFSTLTVSNMSPEDSSIYLCSAAEASGANVLTFGAGSRLTVL.

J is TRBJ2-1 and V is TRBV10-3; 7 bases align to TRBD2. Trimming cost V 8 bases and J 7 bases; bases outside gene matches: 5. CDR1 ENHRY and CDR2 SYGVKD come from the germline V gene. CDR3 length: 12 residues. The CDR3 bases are TGTGCCATCGGGGGACTAACGAATGAGCAGTTCTTC. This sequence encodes CAIGGLTNEQFF.

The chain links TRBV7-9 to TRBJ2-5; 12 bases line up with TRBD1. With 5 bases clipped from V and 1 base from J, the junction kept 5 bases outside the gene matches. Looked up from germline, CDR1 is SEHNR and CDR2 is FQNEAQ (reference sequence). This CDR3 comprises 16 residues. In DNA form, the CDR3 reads TGTGCCAGCAGCAAAGGGGACAGGGGGCTCCAAGAGACCCAGTACTTC. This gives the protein CASSKGDRGLQETQYF.